The 2 T cell receptor beta chains presented below share a single source sample, sequenced in a study of T cell responses to AZD1222 COVID-19 vaccine. Some clones are missing from TCRdb's copy, which holds only in-frame ones; the method was immunoSEQ multiplex PCR. Among roughly 70,000 clones, around 90% were seen once, and the ten largest hold less than 7%. Sequenced material: peripheral blood, taken 28 days after the second dose of the MenACWY control vaccine. The receptors stem from an adult who received the MenACWY meningococcal vaccine as a control.

The chain combines TRBV14 with TRBJ2-5, with TRBD2 as a possible D gene (6 bases). The germline V gene has CDR1 SGHDN and CDR2 FVKESK. V was cut by 4 bases and J by 2 bases, with 11 bases left in between. This CDR3 region has 14 residues. This CDR3 reads CASSLLAVQETQYF. CDR3 DNA: TGTGCCAGCAGCCTATTAGCGGTTCAAGAGACCCAGTACTTC.

The V and J genes are TRBV6-6 and TRBJ2-1, with 8 bases identical to TRBD2. CDR3 length: 18 amino acids. V trimming: 6 bases; J trimming: 0 bases; junction bases outside the gene matches: 13. Germline V CDR1 and CDR2: MNHNY, SVGAGI (reference sequence). The DNA for the CDR3 is TGTGCCAGCAGACGAACCCAAGCGGGAGCTTCCTCCTACAATGAGCAGTTCTTC. Translation: CASRRTQAGASSYNEQFF.